A single sample is the source of the 7 T cell receptor beta chains below, sequenced in a study of cytomegalovirus exposure and HLA in healthy donors. The PCR had 60 Vbeta and 13 Jbeta primers. Profiling relied on immunoSEQ multiplex PCR, and the TCRdb table lists in-frame clones only, not all of them. The sample has 100,000 to 150,000 clones, more than 80% seen once. The material sequenced was PBMCs. The receptors here all came from a woman aged 40 to 49 in good health and CMV-seropositive.

The rearrangement uses TRBV6-6 and TRBJ1-4; 9 bases match TRBD1. With V trimmed by 7 bases and J by 5 bases, 8 bases remained unmatched. The CDR3 spans 15 residues. Per the germline V gene, CDR1 is MNHNY and CDR2 is SVGAGI (reference sequence). DNA of the CDR3: TGTGCCAGCATTAGAACCGGGACAGGGAATGAAAAACTGTTTTTT. Protein sequence: CASIRTGTGNEKLFF.

The rearrangement joins TRBV19 to TRBJ2-1, with 7 bases aligning to TRBD2. The V gene end was trimmed by 6 bases and the J gene end by 0 bases; junction bases not matched to a gene: 2. The CDR3 contains 14 residues. From germline, CDR1 is LNHDA and CDR2 SQIVND (reference sequence). CDR3 bases: TGTGCCAGTAGCTCGGGGGGCTCCTACAATGAGCAGTTCTTC. It translates to CASSSGGSYNEQFF.

This chain uses TRBV30 with TRBJ2-2; D remains unclear. Germline lookup yields CDR1 GTSNPN and CDR2 SVGIG (reference sequence). Trimming left V 2 bases short and J 1 base short, with 8 bases between. This CDR3 contains 14 residues. The CDR3 loop reads CAWSFPRNTGELFF. CDR3 DNA sequence: TGTGCCTGGAGTTTCCCCAGGAACACCGGGGAGCTGTTTTTT.

The rearrangement links TRBV4-1 to TRBJ1-2; tentative D call: TRBD1 (6 bases). This CDR3 comprises 14 residues. CDR1 is MGHRA and CDR2 is YSYEKL in the germline V gene. Trimming took off 2 bases at V and 6 bases at J, with 13 bases between the two ends. DNA for the CDR3: TGCGCCAGCAGCCAATTACAGGGTTACGATGGCTACACCTTC. Residues: CASSQLQGYDGYTF.

This chain connects TRBV5-1 to TRBJ2-5; 7 nucleotides agree with TRBD1. Matching the DNA end better, TRBJ2-7 makes the J call doubtful. Germline loops: CDR1 SGHRS, CDR2 YFSETQ. The CDR3 is 14 amino acids. The chain's CDR3 is CASRPGDREDEQYF. DNA of the CDR3: TGCGCCAGCAGGCCAGGTGACAGGGAAGACGAGCAGTACTTC.

The CDR3, as DNA: TGTGCCAGCAGTTACGAGGGAGGCTACAATGAGCAGTTCTTC. It specifies CASSYEGGYNEQFF. The gene calls are TRBV6-5 and TRBJ2-1; the D gene is possibly TRBD2 (6 bases). V gave up 2 bases and J gave up 3 bases, with 8 bases separating them. The CDR3 is 14 residues long. The germline V gene encodes CDR1 MNHEY and CDR2 SVGAGI.

The chain uses TRBV14 and TRBJ1-2; D is uncertain. V gave up 0 bases and J gave up 4 bases, with 12 bases separating them. The germline gives CDR1 SGHDN, CDR2 FVKESK. This CDR3 region has 15 residues. CDR3 bases: TGTGCCAGCAGCCAAGATCGGTCCGGGGTCTATGGCTACACCTTC. This sequence encodes CASSQDRSGVYGYTF.